The sequence of this TCR beta chain was determined in a study of lymphopenia after photon versus proton radiotherapy. Notes on the study in general: Relative stability marked proton patients; photon patients lost diversity and naive cells.

This table comes from immunoSEQ multiplex PCR, and its TCRdb copy is limited to in-frame clones, with some not included. The sample has about 30,000 clones; approximately 93% are singletons. Germline V gives CDR1 SGHNT, CDR2 YENEEA. The CDR3 totals 15 residues. Germline trimming cut 5 bases from V and 1 base from J; bases unmatched to any gene: 3. On this clone itself: Its antigen is undetermined.

The chain joins TRBV11-3 to TRBJ2-1; TRBD1 matches 9 bases. The source is a woman between 50 and 59 years old with cholangiocarcinoma. The specimen was peripheral blood, collected from a patient treated with photon-based radiotherapy. CDR3 sequence reads: CASSPDRGSYNEQFF. As DNA, the CDR3 is TGTGCCAGCAGCCCGGACAGGGGTTCCTACAATGAGCAGTTCTTC.